The 5 T cell receptor beta chains presented below share a single source sample, sequenced in a study of T-cell reconstitution after alpha-beta-depleted transplantation in children. Library preparation (for TCRbeta) was performed with unique molecular identifiers. Via MiXCR, TCRdb re-called the PCR reads, giving one row per CDR3 protein. The table lists approximately 9,000 distinct CDR3 sequences, approximately 15% of them singletons. The sequencing used PBMCs, mostly from graft donor cells, collected 60 days after TCRalphabeta/CD19-depleted stem cell transplant. All receptors derive from a male patient between 5 and 17 years old who had a stem cell transplant for acute lymphoblastic leukemia, so the T cells may come from the graft donor.

This clonotype was seen ten or more times. The V gene is TRBV29-1, the J gene TRBJ1-2; D gene uncertain. This CDR3 is 18 amino acids long. With 4 bases removed from V and 0 bases from J, the gap between germline ends came to 24 bases. Germline CDR1 reads SQVTM; CDR2 reads ANQGSEA. DNA for the CDR3: TGCAGCGTTGCTCCGGGCCTCGGACGGAGAGAAGCTAACTATGGCTACACCTTC. It yields the protein CSVAPGLGRREANYGYTF.

By sample fraction, this clonotype is medium-sized. This sequence joins TRBV7-9 and TRBJ2-7, with D tentatively TRBD2 (7 bases). Trimming stripped 6 bases from V and 3 bases from J, with 15 bases between. This CDR3 spans 14 amino acids. Germline CDR1 is SEHNR and CDR2 is FQNEAQ (reference sequence). DNA of the CDR3: TGTGCCAGCAGTGTGGGGGGGGGGCTCTACGAGCAGTACTTC. As protein: CASSVGGGLYEQYF.

In its sample, this clonotype was seen many times. The chain employs TRBV19 and TRBJ2-5; perhaps TRBD2 as D (6 bases). Trimming removed 3 bases at V and 2 bases at J, with 10 bases between. CDR3 length: 14 residues. Germline lookup yields CDR1 LNHDA and CDR2 SQIVND (reference sequence). The chain's CDR3 is CASSIGSGQETQYF. The DNA of the CDR3 is TGTGCCAGTAGTATTGGTAGCGGTCAAGAGACCCAGTACTTC.

At least ten counts were recorded for this clonotype. The chain employs TRBV7-9 and TRBJ1-1; D is unclear. The CDR3 runs 16 residues. CDR1 SEHNR and CDR2 FQNEAQ come from the germline V gene (reference sequence). V lost 1 base and J lost 0, with 12 bases in between. The CDR3 sequence is CASSLGWTAMNTEAFF. The CDR3 nucleotides are TGTGCCAGCAGCTTAGGATGGACGGCTATGAACACTGAAGCTTTCTTT.

This clonotype was picked up many times. The V call is TRBV12-3 or TRBV12-4, the J call TRBJ2-7, with no clear D. Trimming cost V 3 bases and J 3 bases, with 3 bases left between them. This CDR3 comprises 11 residues. The CDR3 sequence: CASSFRYEQYF. The CDR3 DNA reads TGTGCCAGCAGTTTCCGCTACGAGCAGTACTTC.